This TCR beta chain emerged from a study of low-dose radiotherapy and immunotherapy resistance in tumors (dated by TCRdb to the early 2020s). A note on the overall study: In Cohort 1, each fraction delivered 0.5 Gy every 2 weeks, and the prescribed total PTV dose was 6.5 Gy. In Cohort 2, 1 Gy per fraction was delivered every two weeks, for a total of 13 Gy over 26 weeks. Patients were given nivolumab as a 240 mg flat dose every two weeks and ipilimumab at 1 mg/kg every six weeks, with both drugs delivered intravenously. Cyclophosphamide 200 mg/m2 was given intravenously every two weeks, one day before each radiation and immunotherapy administration. Aspirin 300 mg was taken orally once daily by patients for four cycles, starting on cycle 1 day 1. Trial participants were not randomized into treatment groups. Eight patients were included in the translational analysis: three from the first dose cohort and the first five from the second dose cohort.

Many counts were recorded for this clonotype. The antigen this receptor binds is unknown. The sample holds no much larger clone one base away, and base qualities are not on file. The label giving this sample's time point can be read as: before trial treatment. The donors came from RACIN, which was a single-arm phase I dose-escalation trial that paired nivolumab and ipilimumab with aspirin, low-dose cyclophosphamide and low-dose radiotherapy. Patients were eligible if they had advanced solid tumors that were TIL-negative. Counted from cysteine to phenylalanine, this CDR3 has 14 amino acids. Only the CDR3 DNA is retained, 42 bases long and in frame from the first base. CDR1 and CDR2 (MNHEY, SVGEGT) derive from the germline V gene. Trimming takes 7 bases from V and 0 bases from J, and the germline ends sit 10 bases apart. Sequenced using an Illumina HiSeq 2500. First-strand cDNA was synthesized using Superscript III and a set of TRAV- and TRBV-specific primers, so that both TCRalpha and TCRbeta chains were covered. TCRs were amplified with Phusion for roughly 20 PCR cycles using a constant-region primer together with the adapter attached to the V primers. Amplification of the isolated mRNA was done with the MessageAmp II aRNA Amplification Kit, which involved a roughly 17-hour in vitro transcription at 37 degrees C. The Dynabeads mRNA DIRECT Purification Kit was used to isolate the mRNA for TCR sequencing. Indexed Illumina adapters were added in a second Phusion PCR of around 25 cycles, after which AMPure XP beads were used to purify the products. As for the authors' bioinformatics: Custom Perl scripts were used to pool TCR sequences that encoded the same protein, to remove out-of-frame sequences, and to calculate the abundance of each clonotype. The analysis excluded TCR sequences that were supported by just one read. Shannon entropy, Gini index, clonality, richness, and the frequency of TCRs shared between repertoires were included as repertoire metrics. TCRdb redid the processing of the public reads, applying fastp at Q25 and MiXCR, and retained in-frame beta chains. Rows merge per CDR3 protein into single entries with the most common DNA and genes. TCRdb, rather than the study authors, made the V and J calls. Recorded for this sample are 80,000 to 90,000 distinct CDR3 sequences; roughly a sixth of them occurred a single time. Roughly 2.8% of the sample belongs to the ten largest clones.

This receptor was obtained from a male donor with prostate cancer. Source: PBMCs, taken before treatment. The chain couples TRBV6-2 or TRBV6-3 to TRBJ1-3, and perhaps TRBD1 as D gene, on 5 matching bases. CDR3 loop: CASTTGDSGNTIYF. The DNA sequence is as follows: TGTGCCAGCACAACGGGGGACTCTGGAAACACCATATATTTT.